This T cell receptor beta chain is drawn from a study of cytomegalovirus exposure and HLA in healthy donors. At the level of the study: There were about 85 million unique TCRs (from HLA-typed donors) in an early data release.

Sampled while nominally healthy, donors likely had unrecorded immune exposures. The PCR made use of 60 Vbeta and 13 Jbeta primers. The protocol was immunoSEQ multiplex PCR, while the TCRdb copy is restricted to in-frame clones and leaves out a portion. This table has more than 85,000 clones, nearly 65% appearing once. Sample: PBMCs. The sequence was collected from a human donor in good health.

The CDR3 DNA reads TGTGCCAGCAGCTTAGGGCACGCTAGCGGGACTGGGGAGCTGTTTTTT. It specifies CASSLGHASGTGELFF. This chain uses TRBV7-6 with TRBJ2-2, with TRBD2 identical over 9 bases. The CDR3 contains 16 residues. The germline gives CDR1 SGHVS, CDR2 FNYEAQ. J was trimmed by 8 bases and V by 1 base; bases with no gene match: 8.